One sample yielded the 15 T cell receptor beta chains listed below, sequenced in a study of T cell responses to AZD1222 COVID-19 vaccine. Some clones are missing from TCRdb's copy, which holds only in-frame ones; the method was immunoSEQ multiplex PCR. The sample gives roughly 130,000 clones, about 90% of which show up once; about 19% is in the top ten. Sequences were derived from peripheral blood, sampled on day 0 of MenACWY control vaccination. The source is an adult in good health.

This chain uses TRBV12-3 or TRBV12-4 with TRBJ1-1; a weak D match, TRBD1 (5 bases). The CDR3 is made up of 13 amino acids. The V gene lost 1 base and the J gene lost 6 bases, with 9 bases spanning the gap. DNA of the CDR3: TGTGCCAGCAGTTTAGATCAGGGCGCTGAAGCTTTCTTT. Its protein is CASSLDQGAEAFF.

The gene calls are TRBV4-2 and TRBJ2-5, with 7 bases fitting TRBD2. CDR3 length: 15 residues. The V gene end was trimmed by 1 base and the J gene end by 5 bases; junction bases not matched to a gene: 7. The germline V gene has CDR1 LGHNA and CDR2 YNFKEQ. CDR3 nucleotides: TGTGCCAGCAGCCAAGGATCAGGCGGGAGTGAGACCCAGTACTTC. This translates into CASSQGSGGSETQYF.

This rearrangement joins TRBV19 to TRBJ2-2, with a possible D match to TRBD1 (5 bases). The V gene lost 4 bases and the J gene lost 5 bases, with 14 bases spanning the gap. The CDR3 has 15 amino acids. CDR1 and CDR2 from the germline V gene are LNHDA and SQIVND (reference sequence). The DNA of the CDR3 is TGTGCCAGTAGTACCAAACTGCAGGGTACCGGGGAGCTGTTTTTT. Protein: CASSTKLQGTGELFF.

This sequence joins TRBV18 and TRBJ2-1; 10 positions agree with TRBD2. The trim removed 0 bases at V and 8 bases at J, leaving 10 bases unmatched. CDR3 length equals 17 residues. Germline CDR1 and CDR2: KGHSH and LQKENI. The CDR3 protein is CASSPPYIAGGRDEQFF. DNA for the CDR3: TGTGCCAGCTCACCACCGTATATAGCGGGAGGACGGGATGAGCAGTTCTTC.

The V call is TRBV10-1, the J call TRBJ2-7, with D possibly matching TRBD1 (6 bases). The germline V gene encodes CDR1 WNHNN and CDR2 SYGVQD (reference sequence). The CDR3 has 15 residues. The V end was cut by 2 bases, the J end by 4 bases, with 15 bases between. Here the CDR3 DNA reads TGCGCCAGCAGTGAGGGGGGAACAGGGAAATACGAGCAGTACTTC. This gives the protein CASSEGGTGKYEQYF.

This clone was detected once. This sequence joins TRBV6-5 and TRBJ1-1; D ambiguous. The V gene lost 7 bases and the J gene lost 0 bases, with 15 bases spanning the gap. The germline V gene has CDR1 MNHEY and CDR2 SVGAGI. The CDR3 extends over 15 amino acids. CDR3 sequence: CASIPEWGMNTEAFF. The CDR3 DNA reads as TGTGCCAGCATTCCCGAGTGGGGAATGAACACTGAAGCTTTCTTT.

This CDR3 reads CASSPAGGRFSEQYF. The CDR3 DNA sequence: TGTGCCAGCAGCCCCGCTGGCGGGAGGTTCTCCGAGCAGTACTTC. This chain joins TRBV6-2 or TRBV6-3 and TRBJ2-7; the match to TRBD2 covers 8 bases. Germline-derived CDR1 and CDR2 are MNHEY and SVGEGT. V shed 6 bases and J 6 bases; nucleotides not matched to a gene: 13. The CDR3 is made up of 15 amino acids.

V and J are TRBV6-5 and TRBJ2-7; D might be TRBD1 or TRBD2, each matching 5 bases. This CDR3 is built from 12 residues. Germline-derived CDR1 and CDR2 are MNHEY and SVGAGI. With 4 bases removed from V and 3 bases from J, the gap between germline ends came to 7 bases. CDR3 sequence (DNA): TGTGCCAGCAGTTTGAGGGGCTACGAGCAGTACTTC. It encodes CASSLRGYEQYF.

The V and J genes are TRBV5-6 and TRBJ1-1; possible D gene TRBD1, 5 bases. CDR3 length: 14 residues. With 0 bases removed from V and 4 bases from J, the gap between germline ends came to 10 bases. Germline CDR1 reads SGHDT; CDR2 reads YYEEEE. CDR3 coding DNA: TGTGCCAGCAGCTTGGGACAGTTTACCACTGAAGCTTTCTTT. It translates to CASSLGQFTTEAFF. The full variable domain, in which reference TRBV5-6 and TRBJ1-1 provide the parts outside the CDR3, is DAGVTQSPTHLIKTRGQQVTLRCSPKSGHDTVSWYQQALGQGPQFIFQYYEEEERQRGNFPDRFSGHQFPNYSSELNVNALLLGDSALYLCASSLGQFTTEAFFGQGTRLTVV.

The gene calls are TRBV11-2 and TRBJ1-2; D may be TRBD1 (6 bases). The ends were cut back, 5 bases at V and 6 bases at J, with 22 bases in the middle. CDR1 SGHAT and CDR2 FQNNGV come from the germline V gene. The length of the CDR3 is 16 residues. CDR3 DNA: TGTGCCAGCAGCCCCGTGAGAGGCAGGGGATTTGATGGCTACACCTTC. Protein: CASSPVRGRGFDGYTF. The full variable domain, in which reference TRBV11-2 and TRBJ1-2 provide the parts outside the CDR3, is EAGVAQSPRYKIIEKRQSVAFWCNPISGHATLYWYQQILGQGPKLLIQFQNNGVVDDSQLPKDRFSAERLKGVDSTLKIQPAKLEDSAVYLCASSPVRGRGFDGYTFGSGTRLTVV.

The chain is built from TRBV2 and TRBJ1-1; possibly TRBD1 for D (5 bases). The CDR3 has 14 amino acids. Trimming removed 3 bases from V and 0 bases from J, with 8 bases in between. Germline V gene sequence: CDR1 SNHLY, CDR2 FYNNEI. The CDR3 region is CASSDVGVNTEAFF. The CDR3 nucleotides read TGTGCCAGCAGTGACGTGGGGGTGAACACTGAAGCTTTCTTT.

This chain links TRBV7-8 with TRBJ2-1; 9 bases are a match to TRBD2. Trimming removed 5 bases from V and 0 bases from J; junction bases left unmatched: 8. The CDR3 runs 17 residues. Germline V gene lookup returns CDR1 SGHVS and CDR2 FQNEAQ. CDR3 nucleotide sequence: TGTGCCAGCAGCCATCAGATTAGCGGGAGCTCCTACAATGAGCAGTTCTTC. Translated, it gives CASSHQISGSSYNEQFF.

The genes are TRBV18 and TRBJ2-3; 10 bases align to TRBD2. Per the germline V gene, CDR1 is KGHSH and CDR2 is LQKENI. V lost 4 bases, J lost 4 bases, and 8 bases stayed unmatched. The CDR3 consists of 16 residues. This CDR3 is CASSLSKAGGSDTQYF. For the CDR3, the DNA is TGTGCCAGCTCACTATCGAAAGCGGGAGGGTCAGATACGCAGTATTTT.

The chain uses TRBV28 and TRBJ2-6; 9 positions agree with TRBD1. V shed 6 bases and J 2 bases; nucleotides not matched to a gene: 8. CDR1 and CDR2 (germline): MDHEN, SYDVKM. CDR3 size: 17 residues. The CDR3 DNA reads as TGTGCCAGCAGCCTACAGGGGGCGCTCGCTGGGGCCAACGTCCTGACTTTC. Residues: CASSLQGALAGANVLTF. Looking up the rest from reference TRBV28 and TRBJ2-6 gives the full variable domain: DVKVTQSSRYLVKRTGEKVFLECVQDMDHENMFWYRQDPGLGLRLIYFSYDVKMKEKGDIPEGYSVSREKKERFSLILESASTNQTSMYLCASSLQGALAGANVLTFGAGSRLTVL.

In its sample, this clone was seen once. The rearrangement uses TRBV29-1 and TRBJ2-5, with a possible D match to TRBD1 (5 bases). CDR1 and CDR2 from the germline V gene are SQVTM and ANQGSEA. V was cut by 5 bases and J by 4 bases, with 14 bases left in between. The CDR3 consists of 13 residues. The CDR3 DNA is TGCAGCGTTCGGTCAGGGATGGGAGAGACCCAGTACTTC. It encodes CSVRSGMGETQYF.